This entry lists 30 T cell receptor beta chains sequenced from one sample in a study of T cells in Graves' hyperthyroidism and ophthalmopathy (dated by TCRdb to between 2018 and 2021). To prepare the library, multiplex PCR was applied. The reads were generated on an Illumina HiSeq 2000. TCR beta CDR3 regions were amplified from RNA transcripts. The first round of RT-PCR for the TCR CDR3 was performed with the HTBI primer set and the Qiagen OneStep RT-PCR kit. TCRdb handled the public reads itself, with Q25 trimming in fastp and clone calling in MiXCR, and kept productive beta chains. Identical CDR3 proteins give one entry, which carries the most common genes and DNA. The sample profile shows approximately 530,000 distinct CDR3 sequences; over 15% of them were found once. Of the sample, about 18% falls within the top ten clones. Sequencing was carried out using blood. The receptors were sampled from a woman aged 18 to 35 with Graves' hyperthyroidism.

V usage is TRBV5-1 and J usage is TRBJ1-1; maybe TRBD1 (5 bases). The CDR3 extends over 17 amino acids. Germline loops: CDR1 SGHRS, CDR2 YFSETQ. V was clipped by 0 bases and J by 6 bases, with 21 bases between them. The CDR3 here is CASSLGDAFEGDPEAFF. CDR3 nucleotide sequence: TGCGCCAGCAGCTTGGGGGACGCCTTTGAAGGGGACCCTGAAGCTTTCTTT.

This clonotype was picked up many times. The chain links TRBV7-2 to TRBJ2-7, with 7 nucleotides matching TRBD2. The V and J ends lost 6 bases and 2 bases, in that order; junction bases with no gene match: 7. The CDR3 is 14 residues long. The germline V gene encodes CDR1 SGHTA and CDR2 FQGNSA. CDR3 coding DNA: TGTGCCAGCAGTTTTTCTAGCGGTACCTACGAGCAGTACTTC. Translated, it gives CASSFSSGTYEQYF.

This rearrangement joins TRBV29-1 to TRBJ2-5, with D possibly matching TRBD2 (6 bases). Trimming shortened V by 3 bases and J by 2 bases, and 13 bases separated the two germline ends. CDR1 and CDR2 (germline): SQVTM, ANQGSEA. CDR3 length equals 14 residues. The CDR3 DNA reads TGCAGCGTTGAGCCGGGACTCCAACAAGAGACCCAGTACTTC. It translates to CSVEPGLQQETQYF.

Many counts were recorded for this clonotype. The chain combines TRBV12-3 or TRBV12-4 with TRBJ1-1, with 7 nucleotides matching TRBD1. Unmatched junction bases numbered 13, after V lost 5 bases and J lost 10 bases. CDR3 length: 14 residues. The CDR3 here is CASSPQGLPPRAFF. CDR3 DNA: TGTGCCAGCAGTCCACAGGGGTTACCCCCGCGAGCTTTCTTT.

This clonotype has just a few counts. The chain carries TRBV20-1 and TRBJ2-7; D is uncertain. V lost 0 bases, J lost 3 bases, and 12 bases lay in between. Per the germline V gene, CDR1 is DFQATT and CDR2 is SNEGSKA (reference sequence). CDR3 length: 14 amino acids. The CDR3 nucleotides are TGCAGTGCTAGAGATGGCCGGGCCGACTACGAGCAGTACTTC. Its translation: CSARDGRADYEQYF.

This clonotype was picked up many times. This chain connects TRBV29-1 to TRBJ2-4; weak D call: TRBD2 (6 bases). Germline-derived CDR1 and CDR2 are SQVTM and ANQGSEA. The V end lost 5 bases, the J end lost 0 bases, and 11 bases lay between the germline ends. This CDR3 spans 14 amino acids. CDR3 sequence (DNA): TGCAGCGTTCTCGGGGGTCTAGCCAAAAACATTCAGTACTTC. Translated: CSVLGGLAKNIQYF.

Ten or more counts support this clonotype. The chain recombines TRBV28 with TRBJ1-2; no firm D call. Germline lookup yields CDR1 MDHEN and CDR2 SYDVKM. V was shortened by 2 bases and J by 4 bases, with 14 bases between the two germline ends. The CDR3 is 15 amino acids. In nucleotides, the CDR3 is TGTGCCAGCAGTTTAAAATGGACCGGAATCTATGGCTACACCTTC. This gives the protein CASSLKWTGIYGYTF.

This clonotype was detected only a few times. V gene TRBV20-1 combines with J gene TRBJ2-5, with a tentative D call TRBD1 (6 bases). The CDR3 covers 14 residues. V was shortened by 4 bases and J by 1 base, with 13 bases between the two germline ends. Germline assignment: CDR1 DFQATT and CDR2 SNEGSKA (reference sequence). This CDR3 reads CSAKPGTPQETQYF. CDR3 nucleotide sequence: TGCAGTGCTAAACCCGGGACACCCCAAGAGACCCAGTACTTC.

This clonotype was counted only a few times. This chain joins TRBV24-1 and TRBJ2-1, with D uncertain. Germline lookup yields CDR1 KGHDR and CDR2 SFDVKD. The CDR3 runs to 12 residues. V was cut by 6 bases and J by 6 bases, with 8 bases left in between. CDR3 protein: CATSNVPNEQFF. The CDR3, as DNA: TGTGCCACCAGTAATGTTCCCAATGAGCAGTTCTTC.

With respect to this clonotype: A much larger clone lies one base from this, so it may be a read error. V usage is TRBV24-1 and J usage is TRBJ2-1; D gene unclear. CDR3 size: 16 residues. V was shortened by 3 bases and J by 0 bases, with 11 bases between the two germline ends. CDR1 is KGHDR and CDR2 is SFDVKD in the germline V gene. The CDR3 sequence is CATSDPNGGSYNEQFF. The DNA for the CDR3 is TGTGCCACCAGTGATCCCAACGGCGGCTCCTACAATGAGCAGTTCTTC.

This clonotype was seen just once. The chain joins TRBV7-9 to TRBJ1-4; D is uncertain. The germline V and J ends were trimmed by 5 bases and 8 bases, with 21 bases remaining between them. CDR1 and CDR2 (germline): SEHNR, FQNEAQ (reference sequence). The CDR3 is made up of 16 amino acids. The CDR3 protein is CASSPGRRNLQEKLFF. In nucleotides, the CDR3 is TGTGCCAGCAGCCCGGGCCGGAGGAACCTTCAAGAAAAACTGTTTTTT.

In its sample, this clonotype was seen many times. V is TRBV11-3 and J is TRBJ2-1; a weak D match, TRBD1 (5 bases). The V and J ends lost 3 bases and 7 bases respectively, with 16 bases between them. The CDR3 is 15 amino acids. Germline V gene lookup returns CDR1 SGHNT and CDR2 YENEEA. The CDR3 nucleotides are TGTGCCAGCAGCTTTCAAGGGGCAGGGCAGAATGAGCAGTTCTTC. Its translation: CASSFQGAGQNEQFF.

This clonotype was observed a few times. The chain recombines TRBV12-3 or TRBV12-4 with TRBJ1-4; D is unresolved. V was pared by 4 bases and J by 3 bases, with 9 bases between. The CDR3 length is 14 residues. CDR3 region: CASSWGEPNEKLFF. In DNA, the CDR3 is TGTGCCAGCAGTTGGGGTGAACCTAATGAAAAACTGTTTTTT.

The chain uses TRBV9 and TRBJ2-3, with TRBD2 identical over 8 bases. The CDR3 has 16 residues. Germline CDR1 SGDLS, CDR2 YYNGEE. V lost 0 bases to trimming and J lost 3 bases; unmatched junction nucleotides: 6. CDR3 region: CASSVESGGLTDTQYF. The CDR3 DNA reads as TGTGCCAGCAGCGTAGAATCGGGGGGGCTAACAGATACGCAGTATTTT.

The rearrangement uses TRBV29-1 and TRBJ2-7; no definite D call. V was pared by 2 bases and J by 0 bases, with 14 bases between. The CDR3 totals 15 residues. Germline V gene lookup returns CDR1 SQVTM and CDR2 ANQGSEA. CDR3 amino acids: CSVELSTGGSYEQYF. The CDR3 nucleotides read TGCAGCGTTGAACTGAGTACGGGCGGCTCCTACGAGCAGTACTTC.

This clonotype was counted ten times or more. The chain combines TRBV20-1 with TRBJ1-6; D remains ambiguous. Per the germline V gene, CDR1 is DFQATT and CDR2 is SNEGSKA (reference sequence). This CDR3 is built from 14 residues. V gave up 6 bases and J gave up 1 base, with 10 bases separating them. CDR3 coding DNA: TGCAGTGCCTACCTGGGGTCCTATAATTCACCCCTCCACTTT. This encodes CSAYLGSYNSPLHF.

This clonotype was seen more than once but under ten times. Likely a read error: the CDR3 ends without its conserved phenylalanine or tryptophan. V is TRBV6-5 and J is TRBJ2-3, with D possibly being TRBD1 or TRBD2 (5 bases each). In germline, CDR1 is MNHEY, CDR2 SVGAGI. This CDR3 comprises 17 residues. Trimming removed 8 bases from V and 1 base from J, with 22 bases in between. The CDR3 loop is CASQLRRARDRTDTQYS. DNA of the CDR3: TGTGCCAGCCAGTTACGTAGGGCTCGGGACCGCACAGATACGCAGTATTCT.

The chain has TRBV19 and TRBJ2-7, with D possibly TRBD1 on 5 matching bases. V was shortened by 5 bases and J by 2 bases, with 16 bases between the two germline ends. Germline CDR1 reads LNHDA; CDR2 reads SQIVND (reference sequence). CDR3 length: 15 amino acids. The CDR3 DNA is TGTGCCAGTAGTTATACAGGATATGCCCCCTACGAGCAGTACTTC. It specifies CASSYTGYAPYEQYF.

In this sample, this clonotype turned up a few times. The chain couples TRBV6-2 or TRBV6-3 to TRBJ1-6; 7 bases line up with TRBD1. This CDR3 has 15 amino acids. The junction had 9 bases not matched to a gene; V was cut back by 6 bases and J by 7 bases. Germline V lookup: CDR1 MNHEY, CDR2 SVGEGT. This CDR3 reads CASSRTGETNSPLHF. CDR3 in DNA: TGTGCCAGCAGCAGAACAGGGGAAACCAATTCACCCCTCCACTTT.

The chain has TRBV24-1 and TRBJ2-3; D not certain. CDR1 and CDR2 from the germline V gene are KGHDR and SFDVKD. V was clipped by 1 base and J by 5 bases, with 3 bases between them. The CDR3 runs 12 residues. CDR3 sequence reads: CATSDLVDTQYF. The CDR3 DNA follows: TGTGCCACCAGTGATTTAGTAGATACGCAGTATTTT.

Here the CDR3 reads CATSRDRTPSYEQYF. The CDR3 nucleotides read TGTGCCACCAGCAGGGACAGGACCCCCTCCTACGAGCAGTACTTC. The chain recombines TRBV15 with TRBJ2-7; 7 nucleotides agree with TRBD1. The V gene end was trimmed by 3 bases and the J gene end by 0 bases; junction bases not matched to a gene: 5. The CDR3 extends over 15 amino acids. Germline CDR1 reads LNHNV; CDR2 reads YYDKDF (reference sequence). Drawing the rest from reference TRBV15 and TRBJ2-7, the complete variable domain is DAMVIQNPRYQVTQFGKPVTLSCSQTLNHNVMYWYQQKSSQAPKLLFHYYDKDFNNEADTPDNFQSRRPNTSFCFLDIRSPGLGDTAMYLCATSRDRTPSYEQYFGPGTRLTVT.

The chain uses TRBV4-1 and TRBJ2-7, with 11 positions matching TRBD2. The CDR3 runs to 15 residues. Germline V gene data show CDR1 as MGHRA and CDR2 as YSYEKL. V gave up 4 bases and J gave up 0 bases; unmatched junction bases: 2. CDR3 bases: TGCGCCAGCAGCCCGACTAGCGGGGTCTCCTACGAGCAGTACTTC. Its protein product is CASSPTSGVSYEQYF.

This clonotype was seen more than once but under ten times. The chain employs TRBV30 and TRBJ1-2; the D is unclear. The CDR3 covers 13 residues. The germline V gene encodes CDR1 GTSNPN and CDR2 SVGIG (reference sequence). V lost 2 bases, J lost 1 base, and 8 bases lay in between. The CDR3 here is CAWSPGDNYGYTF. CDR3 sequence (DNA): TGTGCCTGGAGTCCGGGAGATAACTATGGCTACACCTTC.

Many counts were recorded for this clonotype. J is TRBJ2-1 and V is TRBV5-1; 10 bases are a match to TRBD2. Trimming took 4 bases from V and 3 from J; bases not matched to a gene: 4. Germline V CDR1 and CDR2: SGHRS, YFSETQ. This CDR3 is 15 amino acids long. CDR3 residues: CASSLSGGDYNEQFF. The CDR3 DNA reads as TGCGCCAGCAGCCTAAGCGGGGGGGACTACAATGAGCAGTTCTTC.

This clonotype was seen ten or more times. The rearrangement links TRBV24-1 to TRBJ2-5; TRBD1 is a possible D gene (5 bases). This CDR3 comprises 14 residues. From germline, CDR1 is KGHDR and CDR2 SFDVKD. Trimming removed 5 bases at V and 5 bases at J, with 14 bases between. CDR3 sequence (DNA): TGTGCCACCAGTGGCTTGACAGAGAGGGAGACCCAGTACTTC. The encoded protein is CATSGLTERETQYF.

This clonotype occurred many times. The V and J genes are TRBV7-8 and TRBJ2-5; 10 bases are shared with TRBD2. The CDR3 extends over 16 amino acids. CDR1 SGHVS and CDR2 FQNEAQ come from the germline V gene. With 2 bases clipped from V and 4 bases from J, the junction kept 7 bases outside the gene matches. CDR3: CASSLWSGRAVETQYF. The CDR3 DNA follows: TGTGCCAGCAGCTTATGGAGCGGGAGGGCCGTAGAGACCCAGTACTTC.

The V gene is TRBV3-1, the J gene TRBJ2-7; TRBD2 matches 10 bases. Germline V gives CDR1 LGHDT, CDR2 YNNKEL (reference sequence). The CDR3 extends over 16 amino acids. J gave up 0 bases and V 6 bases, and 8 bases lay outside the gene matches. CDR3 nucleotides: TGTGCCAGCAGACAATCTAGCGGGAGTCCCTCCTACGAGCAGTACTTC. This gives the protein CASRQSSGSPSYEQYF.

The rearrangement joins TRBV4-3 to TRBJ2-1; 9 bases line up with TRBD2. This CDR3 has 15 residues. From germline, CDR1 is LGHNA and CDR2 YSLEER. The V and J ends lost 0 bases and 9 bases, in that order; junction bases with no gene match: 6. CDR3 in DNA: TGCGCCAGCAGCCAAGAGGCGGGGGGGCGGGGTGAGCAGTTCTTC. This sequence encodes CASSQEAGGRGEQFF.

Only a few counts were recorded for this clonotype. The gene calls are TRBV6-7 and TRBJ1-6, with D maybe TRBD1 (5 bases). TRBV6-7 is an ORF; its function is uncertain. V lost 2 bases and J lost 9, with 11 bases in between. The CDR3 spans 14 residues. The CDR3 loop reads CASSYLGGISPLHF. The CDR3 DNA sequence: TGTGCCAGCAGTTACCTCGGGGGAATTTCACCCCTCCACTTT.

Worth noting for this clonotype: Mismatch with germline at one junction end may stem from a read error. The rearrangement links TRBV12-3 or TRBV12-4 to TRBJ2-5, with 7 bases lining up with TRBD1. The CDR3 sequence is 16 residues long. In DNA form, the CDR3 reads TGTGCCAGCAGTTTAGGTCAGGGGGTGAGCCAAGAGACCCGGTACTTC. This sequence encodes CASSLGQGVSQETRYF.